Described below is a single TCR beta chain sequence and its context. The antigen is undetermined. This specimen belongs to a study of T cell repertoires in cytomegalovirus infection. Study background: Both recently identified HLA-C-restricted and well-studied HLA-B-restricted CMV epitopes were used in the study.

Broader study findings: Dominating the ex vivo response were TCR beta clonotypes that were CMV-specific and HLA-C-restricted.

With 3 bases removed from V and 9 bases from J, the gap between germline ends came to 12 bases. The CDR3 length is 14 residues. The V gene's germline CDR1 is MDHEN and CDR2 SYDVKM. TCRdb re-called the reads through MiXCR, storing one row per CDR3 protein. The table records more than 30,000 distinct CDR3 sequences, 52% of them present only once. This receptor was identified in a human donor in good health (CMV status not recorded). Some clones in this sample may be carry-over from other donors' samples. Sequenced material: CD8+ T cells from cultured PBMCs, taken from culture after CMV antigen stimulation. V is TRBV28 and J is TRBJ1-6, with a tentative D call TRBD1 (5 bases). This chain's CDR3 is CASSFAVGGSPLHF. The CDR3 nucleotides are TGTGCCAGCAGTTTCGCGGTGGGGGGTTCACCCCTCCACTTT.